This TCR beta chain was identified during a study of blood T cell repertoires in COVID-19. Whole-study context: Nucleic acid was either cDNA or gDNA, and it came from T cells, B-cell-depleted T cells, or PBMCs.

Germline V CDR1 and CDR2: MRHNA, SNTAGT. V shed 5 bases and J 5 bases; nucleotides not matched to a gene: 3. The CDR3 totals 13 residues. In the original workflow: Amplified reference gene primers provided the basis for estimating nucleated cell counts. Sequenced by immunoSEQ multiplex PCR; TCRdb stores in-frame clones only, minus some. The V and J calls and clone size come from that table; D and trimming were worked out from the DNA. Of some 130,000 clones listed, 78% are singletons. This rearrangement joins TRBV6-4 to TRBJ1-2, with 9 bases matching TRBD1. Sequenced sample: peripheral blood. This clonotype was sampled from a man aged 55 to 70 who had recovered from COVID-19. CDR3 region: CASSLDRGYGYTF. The CDR3 DNA reads TGTGCCAGCAGTTTGGACAGGGGATATGGCTACACCTTC.